Below, 8 T cell receptor beta chains from the same sample are listed, as sequenced in a study of shared clonotypes between healthy human individuals. Assay used: immunoSEQ multiplex PCR; TCRdb lists only in-frame clones, some missing. The sample includes some 2,400,000 clones, 90% to 96% of them seen just once. Sequenced sample: naive CD4+ T cells sorted from blood. Subset noted: CD45RA+ positively selected. These receptor sequences come from a man between 18 and 35 years old in good health.

The V gene is TRBV7-2, the J gene TRBJ2-3, with D possibly matching TRBD2 (6 bases). This CDR3 is built from 17 residues. Germline V gene sequence: CDR1 SGHTA, CDR2 FQGNSA. The ends were cut back, 1 base at V and 6 bases at J, with 20 bases in the middle. CDR3 protein: CASSLDLLAGWLDTQYF. The CDR3 DNA follows: TGTGCCAGCAGCTTAGATTTACTGGCGGGATGGTTGGATACGCAGTATTTT.

The CDR3 DNA reads as TGTGCCAGCAGCTTGTTCAGGAAAAGCTCTGGAAACACCATATATTTT. This encodes CASSLFRKSSGNTIYF. This sequence joins TRBV5-8 and TRBJ1-3, with D uncertain. Deletions cut 1 base from V and 0 bases from J, with 11 bases between. Germline CDR1 SGHTS, CDR2 YDEGEE. The CDR3 sequence is 16 residues long.

The chain couples TRBV7-3 to TRBJ2-3, with 7 bases matching TRBD1. CDR3 length: 17 amino acids. Losses at the gene ends were 5 bases for V and 2 bases for J; bases not matched to a gene: 13. Germline assignment: CDR1 SGHTA and CDR2 FQGTGA. CDR3 DNA sequence: TGTGCCAGCAGCCTCCAAGGGGGCGGAGCCAACACAGATACGCAGTATTTT. Amino acids: CASSLQGGGANTDTQYF. Full variable domain (remainder filled in from reference TRBV7-3 and TRBJ2-3): GAGVSQTPSNKVTEKGKYVELRCDPISGHTALYWYRQSLGQGPEFLIYFQGTGAADDSGLPNDRFFAVRPEGSVSTLKIQRTERGDSAVYLCASSLQGGGANTDTQYFGPGTRLTVL.

The genes are TRBV30 and TRBJ2-3; TRBD1 aligns across 9 bases. V was pared by 4 bases and J by 4 bases, with 9 bases of the junction left unmatched. The CDR3 totals 15 residues. Germline CDR1 is GTSNPN and CDR2 is SVGIG (reference sequence). CDR3 DNA sequence: TGTGCCTGGAAACTCACAGGGGGCCGGCCAGATACGCAGTATTTT. Amino acids: CAWKLTGGRPDTQYF. Full variable domain (rest looked up from reference TRBV30 and TRBJ2-3): SQTIHQWPATLVQPVGSPLSLECTVEGTSNPNLYWYRQAAGRGLQLLFYSVGIGQISSEVPQNLSASRPQDRQFILSSKKLLLSDSGFYLCAWKLTGGRPDTQYFGPGTRLTVL.

The genes are TRBV29-1 and TRBJ2-7, with TRBD2 matching 7 bases. CDR1 SQVTM and CDR2 ANQGSEA come from the germline V gene. Unmatched junction bases numbered 10, after V lost 5 bases and J lost 3 bases. This CDR3 is 14 amino acids long. CDR3 amino acids: CSVPSGLTGYEQYF. In DNA, the CDR3 is TGCAGCGTTCCATCGGGACTAACCGGCTACGAGCAGTACTTC.

The chain is built from TRBV7-2 and TRBJ2-1, with TRBD1 identical over 9 bases. Germline values: CDR1 SGHTA, CDR2 FQGNSA. The CDR3 consists of 14 residues. Trimming removed 5 bases from V and 8 bases from J; junction bases left unmatched: 7. CDR3 coding DNA: TGTGCCAGCAGCCCACCGGGACAGGGCCATGAGCAGTTCTTC. Its translation is CASSPPGQGHEQFF.

The chain recombines TRBV30 with TRBJ1-6; TRBD1 agrees at 10 bases. V dropped 0 bases and J dropped 9; count of bases not matched to a gene: 2. The CDR3 totals 14 residues. Germline-derived CDR1 and CDR2 are GTSNPN and SVGIG (reference sequence). CDR3 DNA: TGTGCCTGGAGTGTAGACAGGGGGCCTTCACCCCTCCACTTT. Protein: CAWSVDRGPSPLHF.

The rearrangement links TRBV30 to TRBJ2-2; a possible D gene is TRBD1 (5 bases). The germline V gene has CDR1 GTSNPN and CDR2 SVGIG (reference sequence). The germline V and J ends were trimmed by 3 bases and 1 base, with 6 bases remaining between them. This CDR3 has 13 amino acids. This chain's CDR3 is CAWRQGNTGELFF. DNA for the CDR3: TGTGCCTGGAGGCAGGGGAACACCGGGGAGCTGTTTTTT. The variable domain in full, with the rest retrieved from reference TRBV30 and TRBJ2-2, is SQTIHQWPATLVQPVGSPLSLECTVEGTSNPNLYWYRQAAGRGLQLLFYSVGIGQISSEVPQNLSASRPQDRQFILSSKKLLLSDSGFYLCAWRQGNTGELFFGEGSRLTVL.